This is a list of T cell receptor beta chains from one sample in a study of T cell responses to AZD1222 COVID-19 vaccine. The table came from immunoSEQ multiplex PCR; TCRdb's copy has only in-frame clones and leaves some out. The table has around 140,000 clones, just over 90% seen once; the top ten hold roughly 5%. The material sequenced was peripheral blood, taken on day 0 of AZD1222 vaccination. These receptors were collected from an adult in good health. CDR3s include the opening cysteine and the closing phenylalanine or tryptophan. A D gene is named only where the DNA matches it firmly. Size is omitted from some rows. Given values are once, few, many or a class for expanded clones.

TRBJ2-1	TRBV4-3	-	once	CASSQDEIAPAPLFF	TGCGCCAGCAGCCAAGATGAAATAGCCCCGGCCCCGCTGTTCTTC
TRBJ2-1	TRBV29-1	-	-	CSVEASVNEQFF	TGCAGCGTTGAAGCTAGCGTAAATGAGCAGTTCTTC
TRBJ1-1	TRBV5-1	-	-	CASNGNTEAFF	TGCGCCAGCAATGGAAACACTGAAGCTTTCTTT
TRBJ1-5	TRBV7-9	TRBD1	-	CASSDRGGNQPQHF	TGTGCCAGCAGCGACAGGGGAGGAAATCAGCCCCAGCATTTT
TRBJ1-5	TRBV20-1	-	-	CSASSRNYQPQHF	TGCAGTGCTAGTAGCCGGAACTATCAGCCCCAGCATTTT
TRBJ1-6	TRBV5-6	-	-	CASSLSTDGGYNSPLHF	TGTGCCAGCAGCCTATCGACTGACGGGGGGTATAATTCACCCCTCCACTTT
TRBJ1-1	TRBV19	-	-	CASRYRDTEAFF	TGTGCCAGTCGTTACAGGGACACTGAAGCTTTCTTT
TRBJ2-2	TRBV19	TRBD2	once	CASSIASGRAGGELFF	TGTGCCAGTAGTATAGCTAGCGGGAGGGCAGGCGGGGAGCTGTTTTTT
TRBJ1-2	TRBV4-3	-	-	CASSQMTGGYTF	TGCGCCAGCAGCCAGATGACGGGTGGCTACACCTTC
TRBJ2-5	TRBV2	-	once	CASSGAGRETQYF	TGTGCCAGCAGTGGGGCGGGGCGGGAGACCCAGTACTTC
TRBJ2-2	TRBV24-1	-	-	CATSDGHLTGELFF	TGTGCCACCAGTGATGGACACCTCACCGGGGAGCTGTTTTTT
TRBJ1-1	TRBV4-2	-	few	CASSQVIGPTIEAFF	TGTGCCAGCAGCCAAGTAATCGGTCCTACTATAGAAGCTTTCTTT
TRBJ1-2	TRBV9	-	-	CASSVGIGGVANYGYTF	TGTGCCAGCAGCGTGGGAATAGGGGGAGTGGCAAACTATGGCTACACCTTC
TRBJ1-2	TRBV15	-	once	CATSRDLGVTDYGYTF	TGTGCCACCAGCAGAGATCTTGGGGTTACGGACTATGGCTACACCTTC
TRBJ1-1	TRBV6-5	-	once	CASSYSEHLNTEAFF	TGTGCCAGCAGTTACTCTGAACACCTGAACACTGAAGCTTTCTTT
TRBJ2-5	TRBV7-8	-	once	CASSTNAGAETQYF	TGTGCCAGCAGCACGAATGCAGGGGCCGAGACCCAGTACTTC
TRBJ2-3	TRBV18	-	-	CASSPLSNRPRGTDTQYF	TGTGCCAGCTCACCACTGTCGAACAGGCCTAGGGGCACAGATACGCAGTATTTT
TRBJ1-5	TRBV3-1/TRBV3-2	TRBD1	-	CASSQSDRGPNQPQHF	TGTGCCAGCAGCCAATCCGACAGGGGGCCGAATCAGCCCCAGCATTTT
TRBJ2-2	TRBV7-2	TRBD1	-	CASSPLPPPGTGYMFF	TGTGCCAGCAGCCCTTTACCCCCGCCCGGGACAGGGTATATGTTTTTT
TRBJ2-7	TRBV4-3	TRBD1	-	CASSPGQGFYEQYF	TGCGCCAGCAGCCCGGGACAGGGGTTCTACGAGCAGTACTTC
TRBJ2-2	TRBV11-3	-	-	CASSLAIGTGELFF	TGTGCCAGCAGCTTAGCTATCGGCACCGGGGAGCTGTTTTTT
TRBJ2-5	TRBV5-1	TRBD2	-	CASSSLGGRETQYF	TGCGCCAGCAGCTCCCTCGGGGGGAGGGAGACCCAGTACTTC
TRBJ1-2	TRBV5-8	TRBD1	-	CASSLGSGGYYGYTF	TGTGCCAGCAGCTTGGGGTCAGGGGGTTACTATGGCTACACCTTC
TRBJ2-2	TRBV5-1	TRBD2	-	CASSAKLAGADTGELFF	TGCGCCAGCAGCGCCAAACTAGCGGGGGCCGACACCGGGGAGCTGTTTTTT
TRBJ2-2	TRBV5-1	TRBD2	-	CASDESGSGTGELFF	TGCGCCAGCGATGAGAGCGGGAGTGGCACCGGGGAGCTGTTTTTT
TRBJ2-3	TRBV7-2	-	-	CASSLRVGTDTQYF	TGTGCCAGCAGCTTACGGGTTGGCACAGATACGCAGTATTTT
TRBJ2-5	TRBV19	-	-	CASSATVRGETQYF	TGTGCCAGTAGTGCGACAGTGAGAGGTGAGACCCAGTACTTC
TRBJ2-3	TRBV11-2	-	-	CASSLSPGGPDTQYF	TGTGCCAGCAGCTTATCCCCGGGGGGCCCAGATACGCAGTATTTT
TRBJ2-2	TRBV27	-	-	CASSQVRANTGELFF	TGTGCCAGCAGTCAAGTTCGCGCGAACACCGGGGAGCTGTTTTTT
TRBJ1-2	TRBV19	-	-	CATLVWGRGYTF	TGTGCCACCCTAGTCTGGGGTAGGGGCTACACCTTC
TRBJ1-2	TRBV6-2/TRBV6-3	-	few	CASSYSGRVLDYTF	TGTGCCAGCAGTTACTCGGGCAGAGTTCTTGACTACACCTTC
TRBJ2-1	TRBV6-1	TRBD2	-	CASSEVGLAGGLNEQFF	TGTGCCAGCAGTGAAGTCGGACTAGCGGGAGGGCTGAATGAGCAGTTCTTC
TRBJ1-4	TRBV2	-	-	CASTLMGVNEKLFF	TGTGCCAGCACCCTAATGGGGGTAAATGAAAAACTGTTTTTT